This T cell receptor beta chain originates from a study of blood T cell repertoires in COVID-19. Study details: Both acute and convalescent COVID-19 samples were obtained from the United States, Italy and Spain.

As originally analysed: It was from reference gene primer amplification that nucleated cell counts were estimated. Repertoires were generated with immunoSEQ multiplex PCR, while TCRdb's copy carries only in-frame clones and drops some. V, J and clone size derive from that table, while D and trimming were established from the DNA sequence. The sample has 90,000 to 120,000 clones, approximately 90% seen once. Sample: peripheral blood. This receptor was obtained from a man aged 55 to 70 with acute or convalescent COVID-19.

Here the CDR3 DNA reads TGTGCCAGCGTCTTAACAGGGGCTAATCAGCCCCAGCATTTT. It specifies CASVLTGANQPQHF. The rearrangement links TRBV28 to TRBJ1-5; TRBD1 matches 7 bases. The CDR3 contains 14 residues. V lost 8 bases to trimming and J lost 4 bases; unmatched junction nucleotides: 8. In germline, CDR1 is MDHEN, CDR2 SYDVKM. The variable domain in full, with the rest retrieved from reference TRBV28 and TRBJ1-5, is DVKVTQSSRYLVKRTGEKVFLECVQDMDHENMFWYRQDPGLGLRLIYFSYDVKMKEKGDIPEGYSVSREKKERFSLILESASTNQTSMYLCASVLTGANQPQHFGDGTRLSIL.